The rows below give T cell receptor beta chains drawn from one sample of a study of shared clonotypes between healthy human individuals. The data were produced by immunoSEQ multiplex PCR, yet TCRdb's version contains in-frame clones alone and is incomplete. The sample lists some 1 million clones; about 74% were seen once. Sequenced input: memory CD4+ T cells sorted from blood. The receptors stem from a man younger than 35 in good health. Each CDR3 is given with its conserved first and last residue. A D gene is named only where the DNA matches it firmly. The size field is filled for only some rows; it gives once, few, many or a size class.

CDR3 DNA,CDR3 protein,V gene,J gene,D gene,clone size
TGTGCCAGCAGCCACAGGTTATCCTACGAGCAGTACTTC,CASSHRLSYEQYF,TRBV5-5,TRBJ2-7,NA,NA
TGTGCCAGCAGTGGAACTAGCGGGAGGGCCGTCGAGCAGTACTTC,CASSGTSGRAVEQYF,TRBV2,TRBJ2-7,TRBD2,NA
TGTGCCAGCAGCTTGAGTCAGGGGGCCTTCGAGCAGTACTTC,CASSLSQGAFEQYF,TRBV5-6,TRBJ2-7,TRBD1,NA
TGTGCCAGCAGCTTGATTGCAGGAACCTTCTCTGGAAACACCATATATTTT,CASSLIAGTFSGNTIYF,TRBV7-9,TRBJ1-3,NA,few
TGTGCCAGCAGTGTTACAGGGGATGAGTTCTTC,CASSVTGDEFF,TRBV25-1,TRBJ2-1,TRBD1,NA
TGCAGCGCAGCAGGCGTCAGCTATGGCTACACCTTC,CSAAGVSYGYTF,TRBV29-1,TRBJ1-2,NA,NA
TGTGCCAGCAGTTTAGGGCAGGGTTCTGGAAACACCATATATTTT,CASSLGQGSGNTIYF,TRBV27,TRBJ1-3,NA,NA
TGTGCCAGCAGCTTGGAATCCCAGGGGGCGGGGGAGCAGTACTTC,CASSLESQGAGEQYF,TRBV5-4,TRBJ2-7,TRBD1,NA
TGTGCCAGCAGCGACCGGGACACCAACTATGGCTACACCTTC,CASSDRDTNYGYTF,TRBV27,TRBJ1-2,NA,once
TGTGCCAGCAGCTCCGGACTAGCGGAGTACAATGAGCAGTTCTTC,CASSSGLAEYNEQFF,TRBV7-2,TRBJ2-1,TRBD2,NA